This T cell receptor beta chain comes out of a study of cytomegalovirus exposure and HLA in healthy donors. Study-wide findings and caveats: Later analysis reportedly placed an Asian-associated ancestry cluster below the roughly 690-donor mean in N-insertions.

With 5 bases removed from V and 1 base from J, the gap between germline ends came to 20 bases. Germline V CDR1 and CDR2: SEHNR, FQNEAQ (reference sequence). The CDR3 extends over 17 amino acids. On this clone itself: What it binds is unknown.

The primer mix had 60 Vbeta and 13 Jbeta primers. Only in-frame clones appear in the TCRdb table, and some are missing; sequencing was by immunoSEQ multiplex PCR. The sample carries some 93,000 clones, approximately 83% recorded once. This sequence was found in a man between 45 and 60 years old in good health and CMV-seronegative. The gene calls are TRBV7-9 and TRBJ2-5; possible D gene TRBD1, 5 bases. The sequencing input was PBMCs. CDR3 residues: CASSPTRGREGQETQYF. CDR3 coding DNA: TGTGCCAGCAGCCCGACGCGAGGCAGGGAAGGCCAAGAGACCCAGTACTTC.